This TCR beta chain comes out of a study of T cells in Graves' hyperthyroidism and ophthalmopathy. There are many counts of this clonotype. Clinical symptoms, serum thyroxine and TRAb, thyroid ultrasound and orbital computed tomography were used for the diagnoses. From approximately 9.5 ml of fresh peripheral blood, PBMCs were isolated. From RNA transcripts, TCR beta CDR3 regions were amplified. The primer set for the first-round RT-PCR of the TCR CDR3 was HTBI. TCRdb processed the multiplex PCR reads anew with MiXCR; each CDR3 protein has one entry. The table lists around 560,000 distinct CDR3 sequences, approximately 15% of them singletons. Germline values: CDR1 GTSNPN, CDR2 SVGIG (reference sequence). The CDR3 contains 12 residues. The V and J ends lost 3 bases and 5 bases, in that order; junction bases with no gene match: 2.

The chain uses TRBV30 and TRBJ1-2; 8 bases are a match to TRBD1. The specimen was blood. This TCR was recovered from a woman aged 18 to 35 with Graves' hyperthyroidism. CDR3 coding DNA: TGTGCCTGGAGCGGACAGGGATATGGCTACACCTTC. Translated, it gives CAWSGQGYGYTF.